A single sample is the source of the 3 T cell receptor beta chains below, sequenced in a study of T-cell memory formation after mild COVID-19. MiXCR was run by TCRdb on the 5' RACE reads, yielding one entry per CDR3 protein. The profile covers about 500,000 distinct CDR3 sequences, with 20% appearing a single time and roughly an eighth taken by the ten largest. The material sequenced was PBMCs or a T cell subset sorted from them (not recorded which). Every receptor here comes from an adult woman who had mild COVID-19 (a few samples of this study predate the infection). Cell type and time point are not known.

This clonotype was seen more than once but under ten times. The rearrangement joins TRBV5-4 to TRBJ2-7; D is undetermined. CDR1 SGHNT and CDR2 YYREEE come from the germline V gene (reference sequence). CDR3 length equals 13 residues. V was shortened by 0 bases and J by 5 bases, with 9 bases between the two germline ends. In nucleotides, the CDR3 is TGTGCCAGCAGCTTGGCACCGGCGGACGAGCAGTACTTC. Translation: CASSLAPADEQYF. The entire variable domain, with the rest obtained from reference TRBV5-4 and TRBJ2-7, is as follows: ETGVTQSPTHLIKTRGQQVTLRCSSQSGHNTVSWYQQALGQGPQFIFQYYREEENGRGNFPPRFSGLQFPNYSSELNVNALELDDSALYLCASSLAPADEQYFGPGTRLTVT.

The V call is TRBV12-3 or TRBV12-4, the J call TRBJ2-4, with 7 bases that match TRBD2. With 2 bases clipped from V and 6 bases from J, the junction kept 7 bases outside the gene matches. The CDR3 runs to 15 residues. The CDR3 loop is CASSLLGEGRNIQYF. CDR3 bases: TGTGCCAGCAGTTTACTAGGGGAGGGTAGAAACATTCAGTACTTC.

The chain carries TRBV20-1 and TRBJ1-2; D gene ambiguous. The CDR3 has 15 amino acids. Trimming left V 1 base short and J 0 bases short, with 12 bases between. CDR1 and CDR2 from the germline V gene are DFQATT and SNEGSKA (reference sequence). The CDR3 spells CSARGTTGANYGYTF. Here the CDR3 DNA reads TGCAGTGCTAGAGGCACAACCGGAGCTAACTATGGCTACACCTTC.